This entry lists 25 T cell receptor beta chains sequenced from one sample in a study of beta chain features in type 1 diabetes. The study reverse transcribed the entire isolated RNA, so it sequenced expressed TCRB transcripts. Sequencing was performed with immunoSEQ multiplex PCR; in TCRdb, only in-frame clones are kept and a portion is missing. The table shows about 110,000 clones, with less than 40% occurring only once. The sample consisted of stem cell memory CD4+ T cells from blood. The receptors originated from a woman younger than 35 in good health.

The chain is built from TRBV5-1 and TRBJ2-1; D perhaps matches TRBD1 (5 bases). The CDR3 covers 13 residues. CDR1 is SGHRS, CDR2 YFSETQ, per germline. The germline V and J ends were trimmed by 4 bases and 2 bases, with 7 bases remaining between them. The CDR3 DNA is TGCGCCAGCAGCCCGGACACCTACAATGAGCAGTTCTTC. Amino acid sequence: CASSPDTYNEQFF.

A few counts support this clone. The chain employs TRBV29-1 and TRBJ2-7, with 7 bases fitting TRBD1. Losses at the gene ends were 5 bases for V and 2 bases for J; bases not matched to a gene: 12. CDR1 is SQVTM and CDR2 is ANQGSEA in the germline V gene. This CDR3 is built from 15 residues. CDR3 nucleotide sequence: TGCAGCGTTTTTTTAGCAAGACAGGGCCCCTACGAGCAGTACTTC. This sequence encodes CSVFLARQGPYEQYF.

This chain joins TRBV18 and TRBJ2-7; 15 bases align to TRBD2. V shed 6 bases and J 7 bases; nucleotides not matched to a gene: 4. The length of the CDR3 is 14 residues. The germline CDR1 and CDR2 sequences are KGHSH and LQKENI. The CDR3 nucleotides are TGTGCCAGCTCGTCGGGACTAGCGGGAGGAGAGCAGTACTTC. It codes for CASSSGLAGGEQYF.

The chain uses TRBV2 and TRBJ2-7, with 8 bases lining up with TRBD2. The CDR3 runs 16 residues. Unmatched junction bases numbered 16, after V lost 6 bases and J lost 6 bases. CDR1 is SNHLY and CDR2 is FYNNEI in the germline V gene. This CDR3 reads CASRGNRLAGVSEQYF. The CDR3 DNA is TGTGCCAGCAGGGGGAATCGTCTAGCGGGTGTGAGCGAGCAGTACTTC.

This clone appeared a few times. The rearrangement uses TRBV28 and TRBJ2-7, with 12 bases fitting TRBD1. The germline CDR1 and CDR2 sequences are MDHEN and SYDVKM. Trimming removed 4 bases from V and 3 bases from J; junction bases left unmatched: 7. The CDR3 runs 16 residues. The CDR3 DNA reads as TGTGCCAGCAGTTCATCCGGGACAGGGGGCTTCTACGAGCAGTACTTC. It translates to CASSSSGTGGFYEQYF.

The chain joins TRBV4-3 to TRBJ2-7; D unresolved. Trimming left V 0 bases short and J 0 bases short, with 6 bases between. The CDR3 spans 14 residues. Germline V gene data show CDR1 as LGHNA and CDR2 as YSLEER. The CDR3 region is CASSQDWSSYEQYF. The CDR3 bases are TGCGCCAGCAGCCAAGATTGGAGCTCCTACGAGCAGTACTTC.

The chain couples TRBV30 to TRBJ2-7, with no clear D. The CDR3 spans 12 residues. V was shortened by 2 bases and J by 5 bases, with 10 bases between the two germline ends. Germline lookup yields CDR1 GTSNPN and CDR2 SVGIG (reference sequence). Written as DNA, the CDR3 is TGTGCCTGGAGTCTAGTTTCCCACGAGCAGTACTTC. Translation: CAWSLVSHEQYF.

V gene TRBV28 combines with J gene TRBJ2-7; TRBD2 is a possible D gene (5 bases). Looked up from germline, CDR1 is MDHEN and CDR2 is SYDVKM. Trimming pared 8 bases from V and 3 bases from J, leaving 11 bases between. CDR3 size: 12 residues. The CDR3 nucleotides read TGTGCCAGCGGGAGTTCCAGCTACGAGCAGTACTTC. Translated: CASGSSSYEQYF.

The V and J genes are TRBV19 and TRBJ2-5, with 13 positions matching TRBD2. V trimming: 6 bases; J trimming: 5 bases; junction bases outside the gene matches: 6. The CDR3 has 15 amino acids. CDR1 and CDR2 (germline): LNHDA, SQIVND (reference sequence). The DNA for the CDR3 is TGTGCCAGTAGCCGACTAGCGGGAGGTTCCGAGACCCAGTACTTC. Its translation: CASSRLAGGSETQYF.

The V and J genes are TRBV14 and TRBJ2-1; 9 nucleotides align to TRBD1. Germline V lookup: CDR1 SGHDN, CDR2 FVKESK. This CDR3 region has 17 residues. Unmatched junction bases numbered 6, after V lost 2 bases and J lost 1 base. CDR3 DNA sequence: TGTGCCAGCAGCCAAATACCGACAGGGGGGTCCTACAATGAGCAGTTCTTC. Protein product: CASSQIPTGGSYNEQFF. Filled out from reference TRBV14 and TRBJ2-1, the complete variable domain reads EAGVTQFPSHSVIEKGQTVTLRCDPISGHDNLYWYRRVMGKEIKFLLHFVKESKQDESGMPNNRFLAERTGGTYSTLKVQPAELEDSGVYFCASSQIPTGGSYNEQFFGPGTRLTVL.

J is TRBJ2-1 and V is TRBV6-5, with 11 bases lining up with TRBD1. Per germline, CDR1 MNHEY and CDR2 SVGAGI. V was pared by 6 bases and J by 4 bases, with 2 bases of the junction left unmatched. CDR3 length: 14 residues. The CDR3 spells CASSRDRGYNEQFF. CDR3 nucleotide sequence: TGTGCCAGCAGCAGGGACAGGGGGTACAATGAGCAGTTCTTC.

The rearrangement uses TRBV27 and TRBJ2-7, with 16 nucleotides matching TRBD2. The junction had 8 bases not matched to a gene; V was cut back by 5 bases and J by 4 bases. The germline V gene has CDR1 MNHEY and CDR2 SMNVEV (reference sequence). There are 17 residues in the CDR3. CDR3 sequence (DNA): TGTGCCAGCAGTCCGGGGACTAGCGGGAGGGCCTGGTACGAGCAGTACTTC. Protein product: CASSPGTSGRAWYEQYF.

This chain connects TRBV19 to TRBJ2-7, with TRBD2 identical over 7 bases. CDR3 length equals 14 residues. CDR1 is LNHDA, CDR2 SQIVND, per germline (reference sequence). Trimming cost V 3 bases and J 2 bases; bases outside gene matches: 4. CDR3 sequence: CASSMGGSPYEQYF. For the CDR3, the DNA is TGTGCCAGTAGTATGGGCGGGAGCCCCTACGAGCAGTACTTC.

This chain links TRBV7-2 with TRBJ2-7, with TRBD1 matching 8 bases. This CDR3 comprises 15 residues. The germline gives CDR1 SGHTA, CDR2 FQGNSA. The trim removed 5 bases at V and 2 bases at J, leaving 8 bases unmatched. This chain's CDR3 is CASSKTLGQAYEQYF. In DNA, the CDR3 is TGTGCCAGCAGCAAAACACTGGGACAGGCCTACGAGCAGTACTTC.

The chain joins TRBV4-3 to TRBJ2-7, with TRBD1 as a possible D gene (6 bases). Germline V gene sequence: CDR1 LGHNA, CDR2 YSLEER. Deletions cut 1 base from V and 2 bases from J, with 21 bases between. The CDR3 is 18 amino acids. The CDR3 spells CASSQVWAAGQIPYEQYF. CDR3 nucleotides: TGCGCCAGCAGCCAAGTTTGGGCGGCAGGACAGATTCCCTACGAGCAGTACTTC.

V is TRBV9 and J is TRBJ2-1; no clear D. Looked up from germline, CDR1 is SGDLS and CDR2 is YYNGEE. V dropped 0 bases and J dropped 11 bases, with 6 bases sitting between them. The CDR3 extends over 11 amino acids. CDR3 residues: CASSVGLQQFF. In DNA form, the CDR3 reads TGTGCCAGCAGCGTAGGACTGCAGCAGTTCTTC.

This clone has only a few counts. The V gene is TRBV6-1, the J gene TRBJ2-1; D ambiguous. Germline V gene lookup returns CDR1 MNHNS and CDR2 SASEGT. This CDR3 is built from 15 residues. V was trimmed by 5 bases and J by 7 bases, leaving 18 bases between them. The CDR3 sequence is CASSLRRRMKNEQFF. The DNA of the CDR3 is TGTGCCAGCAGTCTTCGGAGAAGGATGAAAAATGAGCAGTTCTTC.

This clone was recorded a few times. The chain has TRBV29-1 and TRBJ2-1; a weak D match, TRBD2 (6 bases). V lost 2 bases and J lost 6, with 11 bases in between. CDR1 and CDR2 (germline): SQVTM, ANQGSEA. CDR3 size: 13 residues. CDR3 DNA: TGCAGCGTTGAAAATATGGGGGGCAATGAGCAGTTCTTC. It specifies CSVENMGGNEQFF.

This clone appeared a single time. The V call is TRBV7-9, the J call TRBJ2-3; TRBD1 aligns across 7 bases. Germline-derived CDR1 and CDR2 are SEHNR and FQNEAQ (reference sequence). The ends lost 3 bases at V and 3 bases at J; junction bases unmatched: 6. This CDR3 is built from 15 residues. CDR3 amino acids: CASSLARGWTDTQYF. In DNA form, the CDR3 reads TGTGCCAGCAGCTTGGCCAGGGGGTGGACAGATACGCAGTATTTT.

The CDR3 protein is CASSLVQHSYEQYF. As DNA, the CDR3 is TGTGCCAGCAGCTTAGTACAGCACTCCTACGAGCAGTACTTC. The genes are TRBV7-9 and TRBJ2-7; D not certain. CDR3 length equals 14 residues. Germline CDR1 is SEHNR and CDR2 is FQNEAQ (reference sequence). With 1 base removed from V and 0 bases from J, the gap between germline ends came to 7 bases.

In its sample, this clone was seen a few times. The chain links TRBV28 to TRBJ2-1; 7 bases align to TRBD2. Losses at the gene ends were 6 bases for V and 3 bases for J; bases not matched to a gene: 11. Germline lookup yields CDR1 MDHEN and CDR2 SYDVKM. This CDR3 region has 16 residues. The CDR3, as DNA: TGTGCCAGCAGCTCCGAGACTAGCCGATACTACAATGAGCAGTTCTTC. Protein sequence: CASSSETSRYYNEQFF.

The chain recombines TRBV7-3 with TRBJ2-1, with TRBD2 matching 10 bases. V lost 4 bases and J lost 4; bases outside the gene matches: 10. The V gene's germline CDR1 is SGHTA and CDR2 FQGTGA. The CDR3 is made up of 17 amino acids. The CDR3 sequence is CASSSARASGSYNEQFF. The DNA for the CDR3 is TGTGCCAGCAGCTCCGCCCGGGCTAGCGGGAGTTACAATGAGCAGTTCTTC.

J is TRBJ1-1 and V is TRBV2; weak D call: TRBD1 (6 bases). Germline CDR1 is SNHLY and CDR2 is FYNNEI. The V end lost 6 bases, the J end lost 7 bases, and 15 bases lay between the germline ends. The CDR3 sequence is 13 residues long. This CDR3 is CASSEWTDFEAFF. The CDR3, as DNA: TGTGCCAGCAGCGAGTGGACAGATTTTGAAGCTTTCTTT.

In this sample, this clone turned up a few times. The DNA of the CDR3 is TGCGCCAGCAGCCAAAAACAGGGGAGCTACGAGCAGTACTTC. This translates into CASSQKQGSYEQYF. J is TRBJ2-7 and V is TRBV4-1, with 7 bases aligning to TRBD1. The V and J ends lost 2 bases and 3 bases, in that order; junction bases with no gene match: 4. The CDR3 is 14 amino acids. CDR1 and CDR2 (germline): MGHRA, YSYEKL.

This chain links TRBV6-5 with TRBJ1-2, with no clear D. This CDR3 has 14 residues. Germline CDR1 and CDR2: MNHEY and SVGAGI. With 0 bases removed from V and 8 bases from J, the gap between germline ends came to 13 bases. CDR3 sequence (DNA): TGTGCCAGCAGTTACTCGAGGAGAGTACGGGGCTACACCTTC. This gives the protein CASSYSRRVRGYTF.